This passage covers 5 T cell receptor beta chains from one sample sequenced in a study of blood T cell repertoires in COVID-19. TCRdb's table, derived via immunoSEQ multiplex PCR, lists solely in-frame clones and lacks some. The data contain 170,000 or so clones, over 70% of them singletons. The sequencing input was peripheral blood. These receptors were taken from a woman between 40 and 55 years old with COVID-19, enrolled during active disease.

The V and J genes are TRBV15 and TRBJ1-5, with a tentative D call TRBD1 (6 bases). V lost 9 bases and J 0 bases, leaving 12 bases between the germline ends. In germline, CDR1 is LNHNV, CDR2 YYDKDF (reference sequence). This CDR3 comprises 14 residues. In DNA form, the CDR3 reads TGTGCCACGTCACAGGGCGCTAGCAATCAGCCCCAGCATTTT. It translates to CATSQGASNQPQHF.

The chain's CDR3 is CASSVAQSSTDTQYF. The CDR3 DNA follows: TGTGCCAGCAGCGTAGCCCAGTCGAGCACAGATACGCAGTATTTT. The chain links TRBV9 to TRBJ2-3; D call uncertain. V lost 0 bases, J lost 0 bases, and 8 bases lay in between. The CDR3 loop spans 15 amino acids. Germline CDR1 SGDLS, CDR2 YYNGEE.

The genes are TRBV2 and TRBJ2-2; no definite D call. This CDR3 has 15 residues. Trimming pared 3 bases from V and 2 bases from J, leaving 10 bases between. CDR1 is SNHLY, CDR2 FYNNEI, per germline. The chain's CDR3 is CASSDLSPNTGELFF. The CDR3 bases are TGTGCCAGCAGTGATCTTAGCCCAAACACCGGGGAGCTGTTTTTT.

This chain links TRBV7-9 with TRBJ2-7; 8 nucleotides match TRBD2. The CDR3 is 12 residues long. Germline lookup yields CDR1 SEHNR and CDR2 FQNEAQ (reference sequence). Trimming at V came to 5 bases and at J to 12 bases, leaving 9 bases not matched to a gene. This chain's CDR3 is CASSPRGGQVYF. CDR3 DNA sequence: TGTGCCAGCAGCCCCCGGGGGGGCCAAGTGTACTTC.

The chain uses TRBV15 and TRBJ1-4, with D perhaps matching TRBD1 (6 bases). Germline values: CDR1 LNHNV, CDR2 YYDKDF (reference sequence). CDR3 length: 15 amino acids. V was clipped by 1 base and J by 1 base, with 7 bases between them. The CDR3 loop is CATSRGGGTNEKLFF. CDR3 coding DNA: TGTGCCACCAGCAGAGGAGGGGGAACTAATGAAAAACTGTTTTTT. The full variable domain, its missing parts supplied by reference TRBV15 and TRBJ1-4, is DAMVIQNPRYQVTQFGKPVTLSCSQTLNHNVMYWYQQKSSQAPKLLFHYYDKDFNNEADTPDNFQSRRPNTSFCFLDIRSPGLGDTAMYLCATSRGGGTNEKLFFGSGTQLSVL.